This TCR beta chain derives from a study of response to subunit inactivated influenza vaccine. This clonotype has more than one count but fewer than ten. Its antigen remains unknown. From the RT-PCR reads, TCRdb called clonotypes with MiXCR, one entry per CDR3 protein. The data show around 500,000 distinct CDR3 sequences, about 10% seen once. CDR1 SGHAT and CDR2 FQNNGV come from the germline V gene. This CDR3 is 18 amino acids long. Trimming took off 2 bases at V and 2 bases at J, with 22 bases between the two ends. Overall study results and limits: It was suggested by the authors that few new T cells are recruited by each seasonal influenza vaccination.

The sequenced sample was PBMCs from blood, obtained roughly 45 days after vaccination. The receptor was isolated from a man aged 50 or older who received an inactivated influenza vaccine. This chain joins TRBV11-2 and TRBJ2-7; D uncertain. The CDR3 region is CASSLIFLGPWITYEQYF. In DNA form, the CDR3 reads TGTGCCAGCAGCTTAATCTTTTTGGGTCCATGGATTACCTACGAGCAGTACTTC.